This T cell receptor beta chain emerged from a study of human T cells and chemical hapten exposure. As for the study in general: Variation in per-sample TCR yields came mainly from small pooled library volume differences.

Time point of the sample: pre-sensitization, week 0. The treatment here: therapeutic diphenylcyclopropenone sensitization with weekly scalp DPC. Prior to each patch test being applied, blood was drawn. Sequencing started from total RNA isolated from unfractionated whole blood. The CDR3 loop spans 12 amino acids. Germline CDR1 SNHLY, CDR2 FYNNEI. With 7 bases removed from V and 6 bases from J, the gap between germline ends came to 12 bases. The study's library attached unique molecular identifiers to single cDNA molecules. TCRdb redid the calling of the RACE reads with MiXCR, one entry per CDR3 protein. The sample lists roughly 380,000 distinct CDR3 sequences; 5.1% were seen once.

The TCR was taken from a woman aged 45 to 65 with alopecia areata. Some clones in this sample may be carry-over from other donors' samples. This sequence joins TRBV2 and TRBJ1-1; D is undetermined. The specimen was whole blood, collected in connection with sensitization to the hapten diphenylcyclopropenone (DPC). CDR3: CASTLVVPEAFF. The CDR3, as DNA: TGTGCCAGCACCCTGGTTGTTCCTGAAGCTTTCTTT.